The clone carrying this T cell receptor (beta chain) was seen repeatedly, ten times or more. Its antigen is as yet unknown. All patients were treatment-naive before thyroid surgery. The data stem from a study of metastatic and nonmetastatic thyroid tumors. As for the study in general: Repertoire comparison spanned blood and tumor or nodule tissue of malignant and benign thyroid patients. General study points: Significantly greater TCR beta diversity was reportedly found in malignant thyroid tumors than in benign nodules (in blood and tumor).

Trimming shortened V by 7 bases and J by 5 bases, and 9 bases separated the two germline ends. CDR1 SNHLY and CDR2 FYNNEI come from the germline V gene. This CDR3 is 13 amino acids long. As originally analysed: A distant-metastasis classifier for papillary thyroid cancer was built using CDR3 differences across clinicopathological groups. TCRdb re-called clones from the PCR reads using MiXCR. Here the V and J calls rest on TCRdb's processing, not on the authors' analysis. The sample has approximately 17,000 clones, roughly 17% seen once. This TCR was recovered from a male donor with papillary thyroid cancer or a benign thyroid nodule (not recorded which). Some clones in this sample may be carry-over from other donors' samples. Sequencing was carried out using blood. This chain joins TRBV2 and TRBJ1-6; D ambiguous. The CDR3 sequence is CASKSWNNSPLHF. CDR3 in DNA: TGTGCCAGCAAGTCGTGGAATAATTCACCCCTCCACTTT.